This T cell receptor beta chain came from a study of T cells in Graves' hyperthyroidism and ophthalmopathy. There were TCR beta CDR3 regions amplified from RNA transcripts. Initially, a first-round RT-PCR of the TCR CDR3 employed the HTBI primer set. TCRdb passed the multiplex PCR reads through MiXCR, listing each CDR3 protein once. The sample carries around 660,000 distinct CDR3 sequences, 40% to 55% recorded once. The CDR3 is made up of 13 amino acids. Germline V gene lookup returns CDR1 SGHVS and CDR2 FNYEAQ. The V gene lost 5 bases and the J gene lost 11 bases, with 18 bases spanning the gap. This rearrangement joins TRBV7-6 to TRBJ1-1; D is possibly TRBD1 (5 bases). This sequence was found in an adult man with Graves' disease, either hyperthyroidism or ophthalmopathy (not recorded which). Sequenced sample: peripheral blood or thyroid tissue (not recorded which). Here the CDR3 reads CASSQGFGARAFF. CDR3 sequence (DNA): TGTGCCAGCAGCCAAGGTTTCGGGGCGCGGGCTTTCTTT.